This TCR beta chain was observed in a study of T cells in Graves' hyperthyroidism and ophthalmopathy. Study in general: Before treatment of any kind, peripheral blood was taken at initial diagnosis.

Hyperthyroidism had been newly diagnosed in patients aged 18 to 65, and its duration was under 2 months. The sample holds many counts of this clonotype. A read error may explain this, as a much larger clone is one base away. TCR beta CDR3 sequences were amplified from RNA transcripts. First-round RT-PCR targeting the TCR CDR3 was performed with the HTBI primer set. One entry per CDR3 protein results from TCRdb running MiXCR on the multiplex PCR reads. The sample holds some 700,000 distinct CDR3 sequences, 15% to 20% seen once. This CDR3 spans 14 amino acids. V lost 5 bases, J lost 6 bases, and 7 bases stayed unmatched. Germline CDR1 reads SGHAT; CDR2 reads FQNNGV.

This receptor was obtained from a man aged 45 to 65 with Graves' hyperthyroidism. The rearrangement joins TRBV11-2 to TRBJ2-1, with 7 bases aligning to TRBD2. Specimen: blood. The CDR3 loop is CASSQSGTTNEQFF. Written as DNA, the CDR3 is TGTGCCAGCAGCCAATCCGGGACTACCAATGAGCAGTTCTTC. The full variable domain, its missing parts supplied by reference TRBV11-2 and TRBJ2-1, is EAGVAQSPRYKIIEKRQSVAFWCNPISGHATLYWYQQILGQGPKLLIQFQNNGVVDDSQLPKDRFSAERLKGVDSTLKIQPAKLEDSAVYLCASSQSGTTNEQFFGPGTRLTVL.